The 29 T cell receptor beta chains given below trace back to one sample, sequenced in a study of OX40 agonist ivuxolimab in advanced cancers. Sequencing was performed with immunoSEQ multiplex PCR; in TCRdb, only in-frame clones are kept and a portion is missing. In the table there are tens of thousands of clones, approximately 95% of which are singletons. Specimen: CD4+ or CD8+ T cells sorted from blood, collected in a trial of the OX40 agonist ivuxolimab. The receptors originated from an adult with an advanced solid tumor such as melanoma, head and neck, liver or kidney cancer.

J is TRBJ1-1 and V is TRBV12-5; weak D call: TRBD1 (6 bases). V lost 0 bases to trimming and J lost 0 bases, with 17 bases between them. CDR1 is LGHNT, CDR2 FRNRAP, per germline. The length of the CDR3 is 18 residues. The CDR3 DNA sequence: TGTGCTAGTGGTTTGGTACTTCGGGGGGCCCGATTGAACACTGAAGCTTTCTTT. Translating gives CASGLVLRGARLNTEAFF.

The chain is built from TRBV6-5 and TRBJ1-2; possible D gene TRBD1, 5 bases. The CDR3 sequence is 13 residues long. Germline CDR1 is MNHEY and CDR2 is SVGAGI. Trimming shortened V by 2 bases and J by 6 bases, and 10 bases separated the two germline ends. The CDR3 loop reads CASSYGTSDGYTF. For the CDR3, the DNA is TGTGCCAGCAGTTACGGGACTTCGGATGGCTACACCTTC.

This clone has more than one count but fewer than ten. Sequence at one end of the junction differs from germline and may be a read error. This chain connects TRBV7-9 to TRBJ2-7; D remains ambiguous. The CDR3 spans 12 residues. Per germline, CDR1 SEHNR and CDR2 FQNEAQ (reference sequence). The CDR3 loop reads CASSIASAEQYF. The CDR3 bases are TGTGCCAGCAGCATAGCTTCGGCCGAGCAGTACTTC.

The chain combines TRBV19 with TRBJ2-2; tentative D call: TRBD2 (5 bases). V shed 3 bases and J shed 3 bases, with 5 bases lying between them. This CDR3 contains 13 residues. The germline gives CDR1 LNHDA, CDR2 SQIVND (reference sequence). The CDR3: CASSIGDTGELFF. DNA of the CDR3: TGTGCCAGTAGTATCGGGGACACCGGGGAGCTGTTTTTT.

This sequence joins TRBV29-1 and TRBJ1-1, with TRBD1 as a possible D gene (5 bases). The CDR3 runs 13 residues. V was shortened by 4 bases and J by 4 bases, with 13 bases between the two germline ends. Germline assignment: CDR1 SQVTM and CDR2 ANQGSEA. As DNA, the CDR3 is TGCAGCGTTGTAGGCCCGGGGGGCACTGAAGCTTTCTTT. Amino acids: CSVVGPGGTEAFF.

In this sample, this clone turned up once. The CDR3 protein is CASSLQITTYEQYF. CDR3 bases: TGTGCCAGCAGTTTGCAGATCACTACCTACGAGCAGTACTTC. The chain couples TRBV28 to TRBJ2-7; D remains ambiguous. Trimming pared 3 bases from V and 2 bases from J, leaving 11 bases between. The CDR3 extends over 14 amino acids. Germline CDR1 MDHEN, CDR2 SYDVKM.

The V call is TRBV6-5, the J call TRBJ2-1; 8 positions agree with TRBD2. V was pared by 2 bases and J by 7 bases, with 7 bases of the junction left unmatched. CDR3 length equals 15 residues. Germline values: CDR1 MNHEY, CDR2 SVGAGI. CDR3 region: CASSYAGRALNEQFF. The CDR3, as DNA: TGTGCCAGCAGTTACGCCGGGAGGGCGCTTAATGAGCAGTTCTTC.

V gene TRBV9 combines with J gene TRBJ2-5; D is tentatively TRBD1 or TRBD2 (6 bases each). Trimming pared 6 bases from V and 5 bases from J, leaving 17 bases between. Germline V CDR1 and CDR2: SGDLS, YYNGEE. This CDR3 has 14 residues. Written as DNA, the CDR3 is TGTGCCAGCACCTCCGAGGGGGGACGGGAGACCCAGTACTTC. It translates to CASTSEGGRETQYF.

The chain has TRBV5-1 and TRBJ2-7; D is perhaps TRBD2 (6 bases). This CDR3 spans 15 amino acids. V dropped 4 bases and J dropped 1 base, with 15 bases sitting between them. The germline CDR1 and CDR2 sequences are SGHRS and YFSETQ. CDR3 amino acids: CASSRPGRESYEQYF. The CDR3 DNA sequence: TGCGCCAGCAGCCGCCCGGGGCGGGAATCCTACGAGCAGTACTTC.

V usage is TRBV4-3 and J usage is TRBJ2-7; D gene unclear. V was clipped by 5 bases and J by 2 bases, with 4 bases between them. Germline CDR1 and CDR2: LGHNA and YSLEER. The CDR3 spans 11 residues. This chain's CDR3 is CASSTTYEQYF. Written as DNA, the CDR3 is TGCGCCAGCAGCACCACCTACGAGCAGTACTTC.

The V and J genes are TRBV4-1 and TRBJ1-1, with 9 bases matching TRBD1. From germline, CDR1 is MGHRA and CDR2 YSYEKL. The V and J ends lost 3 bases and 4 bases, in that order; junction bases with no gene match: 15. This CDR3 is 18 amino acids long. The CDR3 sequence: CASSHRPGTGSAGTEAFF. The DNA for the CDR3 is TGCGCCAGCAGCCACCGTCCCGGGACAGGGTCGGCCGGCACTGAAGCTTTCTTT.

The chain combines TRBV6-5 with TRBJ2-7; D possibly corresponds to TRBD2 (5 bases). CDR1 MNHEY and CDR2 SVGAGI come from the germline V gene. Trimming stripped 6 bases from V and 0 bases from J, with 9 bases between. The CDR3 is made up of 13 amino acids. CDR3 DNA: TGTGCCAGCAGCACGGGGTTCTCCTACGAGCAGTACTTC. Its translation is CASSTGFSYEQYF.

V is TRBV7-9 and J is TRBJ1-1; D is uncertain. Trimming pared 11 bases from V and 0 bases from J, leaving 13 bases between. The CDR3 length is 13 residues. CDR1 and CDR2 from the germline V gene are SEHNR and FQNEAQ (reference sequence). Here the CDR3 reads CAGGPGMNTEAFF. CDR3 nucleotides: TGTGCCGGAGGGCCGGGGATGAACACTGAAGCTTTCTTT.

This clone was observed a single time. V gene TRBV7-9 combines with J gene TRBJ1-1; D call uncertain. V lost 2 bases and J 4 bases, leaving 14 bases between the germline ends. The length of the CDR3 is 15 residues. In germline, CDR1 is SEHNR, CDR2 FQNEAQ (reference sequence). The CDR3 DNA reads TGTGCCAGCAGCTTATACGAAGATCTCGGCACTGAAGCTTTCTTT. It codes for CASSLYEDLGTEAFF.

CDR3 DNA sequence: TGTGCCAGCAGTTTATCCCGGGGGGCAATCTATGGCTACACCTTC. It specifies CASSLSRGAIYGYTF. The chain joins TRBV27 to TRBJ1-2, with TRBD1 as a possible D gene (6 bases). With 0 bases removed from V and 4 bases from J, the gap between germline ends came to 12 bases. There are 15 residues in the CDR3. Germline CDR1 is MNHEY and CDR2 is SMNVEV (reference sequence).

The V call is TRBV30, the J call TRBJ1-4, with no clear D. CDR3 size: 17 residues. Trimming pared 3 bases from V and 3 bases from J, leaving 20 bases between. Germline values: CDR1 GTSNPN, CDR2 SVGIG (reference sequence). CDR3 sequence: CAWSPRAGTLANEKLFF. CDR3 in DNA: TGTGCCTGGAGCCCCCGGGCCGGTACGCTCGCTAATGAAAAACTGTTTTTT. The full variable domain, with the rest looked up from reference TRBV30 and TRBJ1-4, is SQTIHQWPATLVQPVGSPLSLECTVEGTSNPNLYWYRQAAGRGLQLLFYSVGIGQISSEVPQNLSASRPQDRQFILSSKKLLLSDSGFYLCAWSPRAGTLANEKLFFGSGTQLSVL.

This chain's CDR3 is CASSQDRGLLYEQYF. CDR3 nucleotides: TGCGCCAGCAGCCAAGATCGCGGGCTTCTCTACGAGCAGTACTTC. This chain links TRBV4-1 with TRBJ2-7, with D possibly TRBD2 on 5 matching bases. This CDR3 is 15 amino acids long. Germline loops: CDR1 MGHRA, CDR2 YSYEKL. V was clipped by 0 bases and J by 3 bases, with 12 bases between them.

The chain has TRBV28 and TRBJ2-5, with no clear D. Germline V gene sequence: CDR1 MDHEN, CDR2 SYDVKM. V lost 5 bases to trimming and J lost 5 bases, with 18 bases between them. The CDR3 runs 15 residues. The DNA of the CDR3 is TGTGCCAGCAGTACGTGGAACAGTCTGGAGGAGACCCAGTACTTC. Translated: CASSTWNSLEETQYF.

This chain links TRBV19 with TRBJ1-2; 7 nucleotides match TRBD1. This CDR3 spans 15 amino acids. The V gene end was trimmed by 5 bases and the J gene end by 6 bases; junction bases not matched to a gene: 12. Germline V CDR1 and CDR2: LNHDA, SQIVND (reference sequence). The CDR3 is CASSLPAQGLDGYTF. In DNA, the CDR3 is TGTGCCAGTAGTCTTCCGGCACAGGGGTTGGATGGCTACACCTTC.

A single count supports this clone. This chain uses TRBV27 with TRBJ1-1, with D hard to call. CDR1 MNHEY and CDR2 SMNVEV come from the germline V gene (reference sequence). Trimming shortened V by 0 bases and J by 2 bases, and 4 bases separated the two germline ends. CDR3 length: 13 amino acids. The CDR3 DNA follows: TGTGCCAGCAGTTTATCGGCAAACACTGAAGCTTTCTTT. Translated: CASSLSANTEAFF.

This chain uses TRBV29-1 with TRBJ2-7; D perhaps matches TRBD1 (5 bases). Germline lookup yields CDR1 SQVTM and CDR2 ANQGSEA. The CDR3 covers 13 residues. Trimming stripped 0 bases from V and 1 base from J, with 7 bases between. CDR3 sequence reads: CSVEDQGSYEQYF. For the CDR3, the DNA is TGCAGCGTTGAAGATCAGGGTTCCTACGAGCAGTACTTC.

The rearrangement uses TRBV7-9 and TRBJ2-5; D gene unclear. Trimming cost V 1 base and J 3 bases, with 9 bases left between them. The CDR3 is 14 amino acids. CDR1 and CDR2 (germline): SEHNR, FQNEAQ (reference sequence). The CDR3 protein is CASSLVRAEETQYF. The DNA for the CDR3 is TGTGCCAGCAGCTTAGTTAGGGCGGAAGAGACCCAGTACTTC.

The chain is built from TRBV29-1 and TRBJ2-6; 7 bases map to TRBD2. Germline CDR1 SQVTM, CDR2 ANQGSEA. V gave up 4 bases and J gave up 0 bases; unmatched junction bases: 6. CDR3 length equals 16 residues. The CDR3 DNA follows: TGCAGCGTTGGTGTGGGAGGGGACTCTGGGGCCAACGTCCTGACTTTC. This translates into CSVGVGGDSGANVLTF.

This clone was seen just once. The gene calls are TRBV10-3 and TRBJ2-5; the match to TRBD1 covers 10 bases. V was clipped by 6 bases and J by 5 bases; unmatched bases: 9. Germline CDR1 is ENHRY and CDR2 is SYGVKD. The CDR3 totals 15 residues. The CDR3 sequence is CAIRTQTGGSETQYF. CDR3 bases: TGTGCCATCAGGACCCAGACAGGGGGCTCGGAGACCCAGTACTTC.

This chain uses TRBV7-3 with TRBJ2-7, with 12 bases matching TRBD2. This CDR3 is built from 15 residues. From germline, CDR1 is SGHTA and CDR2 FQGTGA. Trimming cost V 2 bases and J 5 bases; bases outside gene matches: 4. The CDR3 DNA follows: TGTGCCAGCAGCTTACTAGCGGGAGGGATCCACGAGCAGTACTTC. It translates to CASSLLAGGIHEQYF.

The chain combines TRBV10-3 with TRBJ2-7; TRBD1 matches at 10 bases. The length of the CDR3 is 15 residues. Germline trimming cut 0 bases from V and 2 bases from J; bases unmatched to any gene: 1. Germline lookup yields CDR1 ENHRY and CDR2 SYGVKD. CDR3 coding DNA: TGTGCCATCAGTGAGTCGGACAGGGGGACCTACGAGCAGTACTTC. This encodes CAISESDRGTYEQYF.

The chain has TRBV6-5 and TRBJ2-2, with a weak D call TRBD2 (6 bases). Trimming took 4 bases from V and 1 from J, leaving 10 bases between them. Germline loops: CDR1 MNHEY, CDR2 SVGAGI. The CDR3 runs 15 residues. This chain's CDR3 is CASSSRRENTGELFF. CDR3 sequence (DNA): TGTGCCAGCAGTTCCCGGCGGGAGAACACCGGGGAGCTGTTTTTT.

J is TRBJ2-7 and V is TRBV6-5, with D perhaps TRBD2 (6 bases). Germline CDR1 MNHEY, CDR2 SVGAGI. V was trimmed by 9 bases and J by 2 bases, leaving 20 bases between them. The CDR3 sequence is 15 residues long. This CDR3 reads CASRNKAGRTYEQYF. CDR3 DNA: TGTGCCAGTAGAAACAAGGCAGGGAGGACCTACGAGCAGTACTTC.

V usage is TRBV23-1 and J usage is TRBJ1-6; 8 bases fit TRBD1. TRBV23-1 is noted as an ORF with a role that remains uncertain. Germline trimming cut 0 bases from V and 5 bases from J; bases unmatched to any gene: 9. This CDR3 region has 18 residues. The CDR3 DNA reads TGCGCCAGCAGTCAATCTCCCCCGGACAGGGTCAATAATTCACCCCTCCACTTT. It specifies CASSQSPPDRVNNSPLHF.